This T cell receptor (beta chain) was recovered during a study of cytomegalovirus exposure and HLA in healthy donors. Findings and caveats of the study: TCR beta V segments were, for the most part, productive about 90% or about 30% of the time in an earlier analysis. The classifier reportedly diagnosed cytomegalovirus status with high sensitivity and specificity.

The CDR3 runs 16 residues. Trimming stripped 0 bases from V and 0 bases from J, with 10 bases between. CDR1 and CDR2 (germline): SGHRS, YFSETQ. Use of 60 Vbeta and 13 Jbeta primers characterized the PCR. Libraries were prepared by immunoSEQ multiplex PCR; TCRdb keeps only in-frame clonotypes and omits some of them. The table includes 150,000 to 200,000 clones, approximately 81% detected once. Donors showed nominal health when sampled, although they likely had unrecorded immune exposures. Comment on this clone: Antigen unknown.

This receptor was obtained from a boy aged 2 to 10 in good health and CMV-seronegative. The V gene is TRBV5-1, the J gene TRBJ2-1; D unclear. Sequencing used PBMCs. CDR3 in amino acids: CASSLGRKPSYNEQFF. The CDR3 DNA reads as TGCGCCAGCAGCTTGGGGCGGAAGCCCTCCTACAATGAGCAGTTCTTC.